These T cell receptor beta chains were read from a single sample in a study of shared clonotypes between healthy human individuals. Repertoires were generated with immunoSEQ multiplex PCR, while TCRdb's copy carries only in-frame clones and drops some. The repertoire holds 650,000 to 700,000 clones, with around 91% as singletons. Source material: memory CD8+ T cells from PBMCs. All receptors come from a man aged 18 to 29 in good health. Some clones in this sample may be carry-over from other donors' samples. CDR3s include the opening cysteine and the closing phenylalanine or tryptophan. Some rows have no size entry. The others give once, few or many, or a class for an expanded clone.

V	J	size	CDR3
TRBV7-8	TRBJ1-1	.	CASSRDSVAFF
TRBV9	TRBJ1-2	.	CASSETSHHGYTF
TRBV13	TRBJ2-7	.	CASSSRVLAGAFEQYF
TRBV7-9	TRBJ1-1	.	CASSFDLRAFF
TRBV7-9	TRBJ1-1	.	CASSGGRGGGTEAFF
TRBV10-3	TRBJ1-2	.	CAISELFLTGKGDF
TRBV27	TRBJ2-3	.	CASSSLANYGADTQYF
TRBV30	TRBJ2-7	.	CAWSGIPYEQYF
TRBV11-2	TRBJ2-5	.	CASSLDPRDRGPRSTQYF
TRBV9	TRBJ2-7	.	CASSVAGRGPYEQYF
TRBV7-9	TRBJ1-4	once	CASSFSTGSNEKLFF
TRBV15	TRBJ2-4	.	CATSRVGLADPQYF
TRBV7-8	TRBJ2-7	.	CASSLGSRGYEQYF
TRBV6-1	TRBJ1-1	.	CASSEREGEGTEAFF
TRBV19	TRBJ2-3	.	CATARDREGTDTQYF
TRBV6-6	TRBJ2-7	.	CASSYSANEQYF
TRBV28	TRBJ1-1	few	CASNRGAAFF
TRBV30	TRBJ2-7	.	CAWSVVPGRYEQYF
TRBV10-3	TRBJ2-3	.	CAISELLGLTTTDTQYF
TRBV10-2	TRBJ1-2	.	CASSESRTGYGYTF
TRBV28	TRBJ2-2	.	CASSLTLGGRAGELFF
TRBV1	TRBJ2-4	.	CTRGGSGAKNIQYF
TRBV15	TRBJ2-7	.	CATSRDGGTGYEQYF
TRBV6-6	TRBJ2-1	.	CASRAGTSGLYNEQFF
TRBV27	TRBJ1-2	.	CASSLIGGGGYTF
TRBV28	TRBJ2-1	.	CASSLDSMMTEQFF
TRBV7-8	TRBJ2-3	.	CASSLLGSADTQYF
TRBV7-2	TRBJ1-6	.	CASSLSGTGGSPLHF
TRBV5-1	TRBJ2-1	many	CASSDRDRGYNEQFF
TRBV29-1	TRBJ2-1	.	CSPVRQGEQFF
TRBV5-1	TRBJ2-7	once	CASSWTGAREQYF
TRBV7-8	TRBJ1-3	.	CASSLDGHSGNTIYF
TRBV10-2	TRBJ2-7	.	CASSLRHYEQYF
TRBV4-1	TRBJ2-7	once	CASSRLPVENEQYF
TRBV30	TRBJ1-6	.	CAWSGSYNSPLHF
TRBV25-1	TRBJ2-5	.	CASSEYHEGRGETQYF
TRBV27	TRBJ1-3	.	CASSLPYRGFSGNTIYF
TRBV5-4	TRBJ2-2	.	CASSFWGQGARGAQTGELFF
TRBV5-1	TRBJ2-7	.	CASSQRTGTAEKQYF
TRBV29-1	TRBJ2-1	.	CSVEDAGHSFASSYNEQFF